This paragraph covers one T cell receptor beta chain sequence. Germline trimming cut 5 bases from V and 6 bases from J; bases unmatched to any gene: 6. In germline, CDR1 is SGHDT, CDR2 YYEEEE. This CDR3 is built from 13 residues. These data are taken from a study of blood T cell repertoires in COVID-19. About the study: The United States, Italy and Spain provided the acute and convalescent COVID-19 samples.

Data came from immunoSEQ multiplex PCR; TCRdb stores just in-frame clones and leaves some out. In the table there are around 200,000 clones, approximately 79% of which are singletons. Sequencing was carried out using peripheral blood. The origin of this receptor is a man aged 25 to 40 with active or convalescent COVID-19. This rearrangement joins TRBV5-6 to TRBJ1-1, with TRBD1 matching 8 bases. CDR3 in amino acids: CASRTGVGAEAFF. CDR3 in DNA: TGTGCCAGCAGGACAGGGGTTGGCGCTGAAGCTTTCTTT.